A single T cell receptor (beta chain) is shown here with its context. No antigen is known for it. CD45RO-CCR7+CD27+CD95- characterized naive CD8+ T cells. The TRB cDNA libraries were prepared by 5' RACE with UMI labels. With the 5' RACE reads reprocessed, TCRdb shows one record per CDR3 protein and no DNA. In all, the sample yields some 67,000 distinct CDR3 sequences. The data are from a study of CXCR3-negative and CXCR3-positive naive CD8 T cells. CDR3 size: 14 residues. CDR1 and CDR2 from the germline V gene are MRHNA and SNTAGT. Findings and caveats of the study: In both naive subsets diversity was comparably high, whereas memory CD8+ cells showed much lower diversity. Greater hydrophobicity was found in TRB CDR3s of CXCR3-positive naive cells than of CXCR3-negative naive cells.

V and J are TRBV6-4 and TRBJ2-1. The TCR was taken from a human donor in good health. Some clones in this sample may be carry-over from other donors' samples. The sequencing input was naive CXCR3- CD8+ T cells from blood. Subset specified: CD45RO-CCR7+CD27+CD95- naive CD8+ T cells lacking CXCR3 (TNR3-). The CDR3 protein is CARSDGLAVNEQFF.